This record concerns one T cell receptor beta chain sequence. Sequenced by immunoSEQ multiplex PCR; TCRdb stores in-frame clones only, minus some. This table holds over 150,000 clones, over 75% found once. This entry is derived from a study of blood T cell repertoires in COVID-19. There are 14 residues in the CDR3. Germline V lookup: CDR1 SGHNT, CDR2 YYREEE (reference sequence). With 4 bases clipped from V and 2 bases from J, the junction kept 5 bases outside the gene matches. The chain carries TRBV5-4 and TRBJ2-5; 7 bases map to TRBD1. The receptor was isolated from a woman aged 45 to 65 who had recovered from COVID-19. Sequencing used PBMCs or T cells enriched from blood (not recorded which). This chain's CDR3 is CASSVTGVQETQYF. For the CDR3, the DNA is TGTGCCAGCAGCGTTACAGGGGTACAAGAGACCCAGTACTTC.